This T cell receptor beta chain was recorded in a study of PD-1 blockade in classical Hodgkin lymphoma. The repertoire was sequenced with immunoSEQ multiplex PCR; TCRdb's copy has only in-frame clones and lacks some. The table shows 50,000 to 65,000 clones, with around 93% occurring only once. Relapse was seen in all patients after autologous stem cell transplantation, and brentuximab vedotin exposure was variable. V lost 4 bases and J 5 bases, leaving 17 bases between the germline ends. This CDR3 region has 15 residues. CDR1 MGHDK and CDR2 SYGVNS come from the germline V gene. This receptor was obtained from a human donor with classical Hodgkin lymphoma. The chain links TRBV25-1 to TRBJ1-2, with D tentatively TRBD1 (5 bases). This sample comprised peripheral blood mononuclear cells (PBMCs), obtained before the second cycle of nivolumab. CDR3 sequence reads: CASSAGDEFLYGYTF. The CDR3 DNA is TGTGCCAGCAGTGCCGGGGACGAATTCCTATATGGCTACACCTTC.